The next 30 T cell receptor beta chains were all read from a single sample in a study of blood T cell repertoires in COVID-19. The protocol was immunoSEQ multiplex PCR, while the TCRdb copy is restricted to in-frame clones and leaves out a portion. This repertoire shows approximately 300,000 clones, roughly 85% found once; its top ten account for around 2%. Sequencing input: PBMCs or T cells enriched from blood (not recorded which). Receptors originate from a woman aged 25 to 39 who had been exposed to COVID-19.

This chain joins TRBV28 and TRBJ2-1, with 10 nucleotides matching TRBD2. From germline, CDR1 is MDHEN and CDR2 SYDVKM. This CDR3 comprises 15 residues. V shed 6 bases and J 3 bases; nucleotides not matched to a gene: 5. The CDR3 here is CASRRSGRFYNEQFF. Here the CDR3 DNA reads TGTGCCAGCAGACGTAGCGGGAGGTTCTACAATGAGCAGTTCTTC.

This chain joins TRBV3-1 (or the pseudogene TRBV3-2) and TRBJ1-2, with D perhaps matching TRBD1 (6 bases). The CDR3 covers 13 residues. Deletions cut 2 bases from V and 12 bases from J, with 16 bases between. Per germline, CDR1 LGHDT and CDR2 YNNKEL (reference sequence). The CDR3: CASSQSDRNGDTF. The DNA for the CDR3 is TGTGCCAGCAGCCAAAGCGACAGGAATGGGGACACCTTC.

The chain carries TRBV30 and TRBJ2-7; TRBD1 matches 9 bases. This CDR3 has 12 residues. V trimming: 3 bases; J trimming: 5 bases; junction bases outside the gene matches: 2. The germline V gene encodes CDR1 GTSNPN and CDR2 SVGIG (reference sequence). The CDR3 DNA sequence: TGTGCCTGGAGCGGGACAGGGAACGAGCAGTACTTC. Its protein is CAWSGTGNEQYF.

This clone was seen only once. The chain uses TRBV28 and TRBJ1-3; no clear D gene. CDR1 and CDR2 (germline): MDHEN, SYDVKM. The V end lost 5 bases, the J end lost 2 bases, and 7 bases lay between the germline ends. CDR3 length: 13 residues. CDR3 residues: CASSSGAGNTIYF. For the CDR3, the DNA is TGTGCCAGCAGTAGCGGGGCTGGAAACACCATATATTTT.

Here the CDR3 reads CASSSPGGTDTQYF. The DNA for the CDR3 is TGTGCCAGCAGTTCCCCAGGAGGGACAGATACGCAGTATTTT. V is TRBV28 and J is TRBJ2-3; D may be TRBD2 (6 bases). Trimming took off 4 bases at V and 3 bases at J, with 11 bases between the two ends. Germline values: CDR1 MDHEN, CDR2 SYDVKM. This CDR3 comprises 14 residues.

This clone has only one observation. The chain couples TRBV6-5 to TRBJ1-6; TRBD1 agrees at 8 bases. This CDR3 is built from 15 residues. V gave up 0 bases and J gave up 9 bases; unmatched junction bases: 4. Germline CDR1 MNHEY, CDR2 SVGAGI. Here the CDR3 DNA reads TGTGCCAGCAGTTACTCGGGTCAGGGGGCTTCACCCCTCCACTTT. Its protein is CASSYSGQGASPLHF.

The CDR3 region has the DNA TGTGCCATCAGTGAGTCGAGCGGGGGAGGCGAGACCCAGTACTTC. Translating it yields CAISESSGGGETQYF. The genes are TRBV10-3 and TRBJ2-5; TRBD2 matches 8 bases. Germline lookup yields CDR1 ENHRY and CDR2 SYGVKD. V gave up 0 bases and J gave up 5 bases; unmatched junction bases: 5. The CDR3 has 15 residues.

The CDR3 DNA reads as TGCGCCAGCAGTGAGCTACTGGGAAGCGGGAGGGGCACAGATACGCAGTATTTT. Residues: CASSELLGSGRGTDTQYF. This sequence joins TRBV10-1 and TRBJ2-3; TRBD2 agrees at 10 bases. Looked up from germline, CDR1 is WNHNN and CDR2 is SYGVQD (reference sequence). There are 18 residues in the CDR3. J gave up 1 base and V 2 bases, and 9 bases lay outside the gene matches.

The chain recombines TRBV30 with TRBJ2-4; 8 positions match TRBD1. The CDR3 consists of 13 residues. With 5 bases clipped from V and 6 bases from J, the junction kept 6 bases outside the gene matches. CDR1 is GTSNPN and CDR2 is SVGIG in the germline V gene (reference sequence). Here the CDR3 reads CAWGGTGRNIQYF. The CDR3 DNA sequence: TGTGCCTGGGGCGGGACAGGAAGAAACATTCAGTACTTC.

This rearrangement joins TRBV11-2 to TRBJ2-7, with a weak D call TRBD2 (7 bases). With 5 bases removed from V and 0 bases from J, the gap between germline ends came to 14 bases. CDR3 length: 15 residues. Germline CDR1 and CDR2: SGHAT and FQNNGV. CDR3 sequence: CASSPRGGHSYEQYF. The CDR3 DNA reads TGTGCCAGCAGCCCGAGGGGGGGCCACTCCTACGAGCAGTACTTC.

The gene calls are TRBV28 and TRBJ1-3; D call uncertain. V dropped 2 bases and J dropped 0 bases, with 5 bases sitting between them. The length of the CDR3 is 14 residues. The V gene's germline CDR1 is MDHEN and CDR2 SYDVKM. CDR3 loop: CASSLASSGNTIYF. CDR3 nucleotide sequence: TGTGCCAGCAGTTTAGCGAGCTCTGGAAACACCATATATTTT.

The CDR3 bases are TGTGCCAGCAGTGAGGCCGGGACAGGGATCATGATCAATGAGCAGTTCTTC. It translates to CASSEAGTGIMINEQFF. The chain has TRBV2 and TRBJ2-1; the match to TRBD1 covers 9 bases. There are 17 residues in the CDR3. CDR1 SNHLY and CDR2 FYNNEI come from the germline V gene. The junction had 12 bases not matched to a gene; V was cut back by 3 bases and J by 6 bases. Supplemented by reference TRBV2 and TRBJ2-1, the full variable domain reads EPEVTQTPSHQVTQMGQEVILRCVPISNHLYFYWYRQILGQKVEFLVSFYNNEISEKSEIFDDQFSVERPDGSNFTLKIRSTKLEDSAMYFCASSEAGTGIMINEQFFGPGTRLTVL.

The chain has TRBV6-5 and TRBJ1-5, with D unresolved. The V gene lost 4 bases and the J gene lost 0 bases, with 10 bases spanning the gap. The CDR3 consists of 15 residues. Germline assignment: CDR1 MNHEY and CDR2 SVGAGI. The CDR3 coding sequence is TGTGCCAGCAGTTTAGGCAGGTATAGCAATCAGCCCCAGCATTTT. Amino acids: CASSLGRYSNQPQHF.

The chain employs TRBV19 and TRBJ2-3; D may be TRBD2 (5 bases). The CDR3 spans 14 residues. Germline CDR1 reads LNHDA; CDR2 reads SQIVND (reference sequence). V gave up 7 bases and J gave up 6 bases, with 17 bases separating them. The CDR3 is CASNGRGLFDTQYF. Here the CDR3 DNA reads TGTGCCAGTAACGGAAGAGGGCTATTTGATACGCAGTATTTT.

This clone occurred once. The CDR3 DNA reads as TGTGCCAGCAGCTTATTTGGTAGCGGGGGATACAATGAGCAGTTCTTC. Translating it yields CASSLFGSGGYNEQFF. The chain combines TRBV7-3 with TRBJ2-1; 9 nucleotides align to TRBD2. CDR1 is SGHTA, CDR2 FQGTGA, per germline. CDR3 length: 16 residues. With 2 bases clipped from V and 4 bases from J, the junction kept 6 bases outside the gene matches.

The chain employs TRBV3-1 (or the pseudogene TRBV3-2) and TRBJ2-3; D is possibly TRBD2 (6 bases). Germline V lookup: CDR1 LGHDT, CDR2 YNNKEL (reference sequence). The CDR3 has 15 residues. Trimming pared 4 bases from V and 0 bases from J, leaving 11 bases between. The CDR3 reads CASSPDYLSTDTQYF. CDR3 in DNA: TGTGCCAGCAGCCCGGACTATTTAAGCACAGATACGCAGTATTTT.

The chain carries TRBV24-1 and TRBJ1-4, with 7 bases matching TRBD1. The CDR3 extends over 14 amino acids. Unmatched junction bases numbered 7, after V lost 7 bases and J lost 6 bases. Germline CDR1 reads KGHDR; CDR2 reads SFDVKD. The CDR3 sequence is CATSQDRTYEKLFF. The CDR3 region has the DNA TGTGCCACCAGCCAGGACAGGACGTATGAAAAACTGTTTTTT.

The chain links TRBV30 to TRBJ2-1, with TRBD1 matching 9 bases. Looked up from germline, CDR1 is GTSNPN and CDR2 is SVGIG (reference sequence). V dropped 4 bases and J dropped 0; count of bases not matched to a gene: 10. The CDR3 runs 17 residues. The CDR3 DNA is TGTGCCTGGACCCAGGGACAGGGCCTGAGCTCCTACAATGAGCAGTTCTTC. This encodes CAWTQGQGLSSYNEQFF.

In the case of this clone: Other DNA sequences in the sample encode the same CDR3. The chain combines TRBV9 with TRBJ2-2, with D tentatively TRBD1 (5 bases). Germline lookup yields CDR1 SGDLS and CDR2 YYNGEE. Trimming cost V 0 bases and J 4 bases, with 7 bases left between them. The CDR3 contains 14 residues. The CDR3 bases are TGTGCCAGCAGCGTAGCAGGGTCCACCGGGGAGCTGTTTTTT. Translated: CASSVAGSTGELFF.

This clone was observed a handful of times. Other DNA sequences within the sample encode an identical CDR3. This chain links TRBV28 with TRBJ2-7, with D unresolved. V dropped 5 bases and J dropped 6 bases, with 8 bases sitting between them. Germline V CDR1 and CDR2: MDHEN, SYDVKM. The CDR3 spans 11 residues. CDR3 DNA: TGTGCCAGCAGTCTAGTATCCGAGCAGTACTTC. It encodes CASSLVSEQYF.

This clone was observed once. This rearrangement joins TRBV5-4 to TRBJ2-7, with TRBD2 matching over 9 bases. V was pared by 4 bases and J by 3 bases, with 11 bases of the junction left unmatched. The germline V gene has CDR1 SGHNT and CDR2 YYREEE (reference sequence). CDR3 length equals 16 residues. The CDR3 coding sequence is TGTGCCAGCAGCGTGGGAGCTAGCGGGACGAACTACGAGCAGTACTTC. Its protein product is CASSVGASGTNYEQYF.

In its sample, this clone was seen a few times. The chain employs TRBV10-3 and TRBJ1-6, with unresolved D. Germline V CDR1 and CDR2: ENHRY, SYGVKD. The CDR3 totals 14 residues. V dropped 5 bases and J dropped 10 bases, with 15 bases sitting between them. The CDR3 DNA follows: TGTGCCATCAGTAATGACGGGAAGCAGTCACCCCTCCACTTT. It is translated as CAISNDGKQSPLHF.

The table lists this clone with a count of one. The chain couples TRBV6-2 or TRBV6-3 to TRBJ2-3; 15 bases match TRBD2. CDR3 length equals 16 residues. The germline V gene encodes CDR1 MNHEY and CDR2 SVGEGT. The V and J ends lost 6 bases and 0 bases, in that order; junction bases with no gene match: 1. CDR3 in amino acids: CASSGTSGGSTDTQYF. CDR3 in DNA: TGTGCCAGCAGCGGGACTAGCGGGGGGAGCACAGATACGCAGTATTTT.

The chain is built from TRBV7-3 and TRBJ2-7; D may be TRBD2 (6 bases). V was pared by 5 bases and J by 0 bases, with 11 bases between. The CDR3 spans 14 residues. Germline values: CDR1 SGHTA, CDR2 FQGTGA. The CDR3 here is CASSRDSLSYEQYF. CDR3 DNA sequence: TGTGCCAGCAGCAGGGACTCCCTCTCCTACGAGCAGTACTTC. Drawing the rest from reference TRBV7-3 and TRBJ2-7, the complete variable domain is GAGVSQTPSNKVTEKGKYVELRCDPISGHTALYWYRQSLGQGPEFLIYFQGTGAADDSGLPNDRFFAVRPEGSVSTLKIQRTERGDSAVYLCASSRDSLSYEQYFGPGTRLTVT.

The chain carries TRBV21-1 and TRBJ1-2. TRBV21-1 is a pseudogene locus. The CDR3 is 18 residues long. CDR3 amino acids: CASSKKGPTNRYYYGYTF. In DNA, the CDR3 is TGTGCCAGCAGCAAAAAAGGGCCGACTAATCGATACTACTATGGCTACACCTTC.

V gene TRBV7-2 combines with J gene TRBJ1-1, with D unclear. The germline V gene has CDR1 SGHTA and CDR2 FQGNSA. V shed 1 base and J shed 3 bases, with 6 bases lying between them. CDR3 length: 13 amino acids. The CDR3 protein is CASSLGSYTEAFF. Here the CDR3 DNA reads TGTGCCAGCAGCTTAGGGAGTTACACTGAAGCTTTCTTT.

This sequence joins TRBV14 and TRBJ2-5, with unresolved D. Germline CDR1 and CDR2: SGHDN and FVKESK. Trimming left V 1 base short and J 1 base short, with 10 bases between. CDR3 length equals 15 residues. The CDR3 is CASSQVVVVQETQYF. CDR3 in DNA: TGTGCCAGCAGCCAAGTCGTGGTAGTCCAAGAGACCCAGTACTTC.

This rearrangement joins TRBV5-1 to TRBJ1-2; TRBD1 matches at 12 bases. The CDR3 covers 15 residues. V was pared by 3 bases and J by 5 bases, with 5 bases of the junction left unmatched. The germline V gene encodes CDR1 SGHRS and CDR2 YFSETQ. The CDR3 protein is CASSSGQGASYGYTF. The CDR3 coding sequence is TGCGCCAGCAGCTCGGGACAGGGGGCCTCGTATGGCTACACCTTC.

The sample holds one count of this clone. V is TRBV4-1 and J is TRBJ2-7; 9 nucleotides align to TRBD1. CDR1 is MGHRA, CDR2 YSYEKL, per germline. This CDR3 comprises 15 residues. V trimming: 5 bases; J trimming: 4 bases; junction bases outside the gene matches: 9. CDR3 in amino acids: CASSRGLGQGYEQYF. The CDR3 coding sequence is TGCGCCAGCAGCAGGGGGTTGGGACAGGGTTACGAGCAGTACTTC.

The CDR3 here is CATSRETSGGNEQFF. The CDR3 coding sequence is TGTGCCACCAGCAGAGAGACTAGCGGGGGCAATGAGCAGTTCTTC. The chain couples TRBV15 to TRBJ2-1; TRBD2 agrees at 12 bases. There are 15 residues in the CDR3. Trimming took 0 bases from V and 6 from J; bases not matched to a gene: 0. Germline CDR1 and CDR2: LNHNV and YYDKDF (reference sequence). The variable domain in full, with the rest retrieved from reference TRBV15 and TRBJ2-1, is DAMVIQNPRYQVTQFGKPVTLSCSQTLNHNVMYWYQQKSSQAPKLLFHYYDKDFNNEADTPDNFQSRRPNTSFCFLDIRSPGLGDTAMYLCATSRETSGGNEQFFGPGTRLTVL.